This entry concerns a single TCR beta chain. Its cognate antigen is unknown. The sequenced fragment ends 3 residues before the CDR3 boundary, so the rest is inferred from the germline J gene. This sample stems from a study of T cells in women clearing cervical HPV infection. General study points: Cases carried less TRBV6-7 than controls: roughly 0.11% versus 0.16%.

CDR1 MNHNS and CDR2 SASEGT come from the germline V gene. The J segment lost 6 bases and the V segment lost 3 bases, leaving 9 bases of the junction unmatched. The CDR3 contains 15 residues. Sequencing was performed with immunoSEQ multiplex PCR; in TCRdb, only in-frame clones are kept and a portion is missing. The sample table includes 30,000 or so clones. This TCR was sampled from a woman aged 18-70 years with a cervical HPV16 infection that either progressed to CIN3+ or cleared (not recorded which). Sequencing used blood buffy coat. The chain carries TRBV6-1 and TRBJ2-3; TRBD1 matches 7 bases. CDR3 bases read: TGTGCCAGCAGTGAGACAGGGTTTGGCCGGGATACG. Translating gives CASSETGFGRDT. The full CDR3 protein reads CASSETGFGRDTQYF.